The 24 T cell receptor beta chains below come from one sample, sequenced in a study of somatic mutations in cytotoxic T cells in rheumatoid arthritis. This table comes from immunoSEQ multiplex PCR, and its TCRdb copy is limited to in-frame clones, with some not included. The repertoire has about 14,000 clones, roughly 73% of them found once; the top ten carry less than 20%. Sequencing was performed on CD8+ T cells sorted from blood. These receptors came from an adult with rheumatoid arthritis.

This clone was observed a few times. The V and J genes are TRBV28 and TRBJ2-3; D remains ambiguous. Germline loops: CDR1 MDHEN, CDR2 SYDVKM. The CDR3 is 14 amino acids. V was shortened by 3 bases and J by 1 base, with 8 bases between the two germline ends. CDR3 sequence reads: CASSFLQGTDTQYF. CDR3 coding DNA: TGTGCCAGCAGTTTCCTCCAGGGCACAGATACGCAGTATTTT.

The CDR3 DNA is TGTGCCAGCAGCTTACTCCGGGACAGAGTGGCCCAGTACTTC. Translating it yields CASSLLRDRVAQYF. This sequence joins TRBV7-9 and TRBJ2-5; 7 nucleotides match TRBD1. CDR3 length: 14 residues. Trimming removed 2 bases from V and 9 bases from J; junction bases left unmatched: 9. Germline V gene lookup returns CDR1 SEHNR and CDR2 FQNEAQ (reference sequence).

The J gene is TRBJ2-5, the V gene TRBV10-2, with D perhaps matching TRBD1 (5 bases). Judging by the DNA end, TRBJ2-7 fits better; the J call may be wrong. This CDR3 contains 11 residues. Looked up from germline, CDR1 is WSHSY and CDR2 is SAAADI. CDR3 sequence: CASGASYEQYF. CDR3 coding DNA: TGCGCCAGCGGGGCCTCCTACGAGCAGTACTTC.

This clone occurred once. The V gene is TRBV29-1, the J gene TRBJ2-1, with TRBD1 identical over 9 bases. The CDR3 is made up of 14 amino acids. Germline trimming cut 3 bases from V and 6 bases from J; bases unmatched to any gene: 6. Per the germline V gene, CDR1 is SQVTM and CDR2 is ANQGSEA. The CDR3: CSVEGTGIGNEQFF. The DNA for the CDR3 is TGCAGCGTTGAGGGGACAGGGATCGGCAATGAGCAGTTCTTC.

The chain recombines TRBV7-9 with TRBJ2-7, with unresolved D. The CDR3 has 11 residues. Germline V gene sequence: CDR1 SEHNR, CDR2 FQNEAQ (reference sequence). V lost 5 bases to trimming and J lost 5 bases, with 7 bases between them. The CDR3 loop is CASSALDEQYF. The DNA of the CDR3 is TGTGCCAGCAGCGCCCTCGACGAGCAGTACTTC.

This clone was counted a few times. The chain couples TRBV19 to TRBJ1-1, with D perhaps matching TRBD1 (6 bases). Germline V gene data show CDR1 as LNHDA and CDR2 as SQIVND (reference sequence). V lost 3 bases and J lost 4, with 15 bases in between. The CDR3 extends over 15 amino acids. The CDR3 spells CASSIRVGGGTEAFF. In nucleotides, the CDR3 is TGTGCCAGTAGTATTCGGGTGGGAGGGGGCACTGAAGCTTTCTTT. Filled out from reference TRBV19 and TRBJ1-1, the complete variable domain reads DGGITQSPKYLFRKEGQNVTLSCEQNLNHDAMYWYRQDPGQGLRLIYYSQIVNDFQKGDIAEGYSVSREKKESFPLTVTSAQKNPTAFYLCASSIRVGGGTEAFFGQGTRLTVV.

This chain links TRBV7-6 with TRBJ2-2, with D uncertain. In germline, CDR1 is SGHVS, CDR2 FNYEAQ. The CDR3 runs 15 residues. With 5 bases removed from V and 3 bases from J, the gap between germline ends came to 13 bases. The DNA for the CDR3 is TGTGCCAGCAGCATCCTCTCCGGCTACACCGGGGAGCTGTTTTTT. It encodes CASSILSGYTGELFF. Supplemented by reference TRBV7-6 and TRBJ2-2, the full variable domain reads GAGVSQSPRYKVTKRGQDVALRCDPISGHVSLYWYRQALGQGPEFLTYFNYEAQQDKSGLPNDRFSAERPEGSISTLTIQRTEQRDSAMYRCASSILSGYTGELFFGEGSRLTVL.

This chain uses TRBV7-9 with TRBJ1-5; D gene uncertain. V was pared by 0 bases and J by 7 bases, with 7 bases between. The germline V gene encodes CDR1 SEHNR and CDR2 FQNEAQ (reference sequence). There are 13 residues in the CDR3. The CDR3 bases are TGTGCCAGCAGCTTAGCCGGAGCCCAGCCCCAGCATTTT. Its translation: CASSLAGAQPQHF.

V usage is TRBV23-1 and J usage is TRBJ1-5, with 8 bases fitting TRBD1. TRBV23-1 is noted as an ORF with a role that remains uncertain. The ends lost 1 base at V and 4 bases at J; junction bases unmatched: 0. The CDR3 contains 14 residues. For the CDR3, the DNA is TGCGCCAGCAGTCAATGGACAGGGAATCAGCCCCAGCATTTT. Translation gives CASSQWTGNQPQHF.

This clone was seen only a few times. As DNA, the CDR3 is TGTGCCAGCAGCTTTGACTCTATCTTGGGGGCCGGGGAGCTGTTTTTT. The encoded protein is CASSFDSILGAGELFF. This chain links TRBV5-6 with TRBJ2-2, with D perhaps matching TRBD1 or TRBD2 (5 bases each). The CDR3 has 16 amino acids. Trimming removed 2 bases from V and 6 bases from J, with 17 bases in between. Germline V gene lookup returns CDR1 SGHDT and CDR2 YYEEEE.

The chain links TRBV6-5 to TRBJ2-2; D remains ambiguous. The V and J ends lost 2 bases and 1 base respectively, with 8 bases between them. The CDR3 sequence is 15 residues long. CDR1 MNHEY and CDR2 SVGAGI come from the germline V gene. DNA for the CDR3: TGTGCCAGCAGTTACGGACCCCTGAACACCGGGGAGCTGTTTTTT. Amino acid sequence: CASSYGPLNTGELFF.

The chain joins TRBV10-2 to TRBJ2-3, with 10 positions matching TRBD2. The CDR3 totals 16 residues. The junction had 14 bases not matched to a gene; V was cut back by 7 bases and J by 7 bases. The germline CDR1 and CDR2 sequences are WSHSY and SAAADI. The CDR3 sequence: CASTPLRAGGPHTQYF. The CDR3 DNA follows: TGCGCCAGCACCCCCTTAAGAGCGGGGGGGCCACATACGCAGTATTTT.

This clone occurred a few times. CDR3 residues: CASRITGHTEAFF. The CDR3 DNA sequence: TGTGCCAGCAGAATTACAGGGCACACTGAAGCTTTCTTT. V gene TRBV6-4 combines with J gene TRBJ1-1, with a tentative D call TRBD1 (6 bases). The germline V and J ends were trimmed by 6 bases and 3 bases, with 11 bases remaining between them. The CDR3 totals 13 residues. Germline V gene data show CDR1 as MRHNA and CDR2 as SNTAGT.

This clone has just one count. The J gene is TRBJ1-2, the V gene TRBV9; D is unclear. V was trimmed by 0 bases and J by 2 bases, leaving 11 bases between them. This CDR3 is 15 amino acids long. CDR1 SGDLS and CDR2 YYNGEE come from the germline V gene. This CDR3 reads CASSVGNSRNYGYTF. The CDR3 bases are TGTGCCAGCAGCGTAGGAAATTCGCGCAACTATGGCTACACCTTC.

A word on this clone: The junction does not match germline at one end; this may be a read error. The rearrangement uses TRBV5-1 and TRBJ1-5; D unresolved. The CDR3 is 14 amino acids. Germline assignment: CDR1 SGHRS and CDR2 YFSETQ. As DNA, the CDR3 is TGCGCCAGCAGCTTGGTGTACGGGAATTCGCCCCTGCATTTT. This gives the protein CASSLVYGNSPLHF.

V usage is TRBV7-9 and J usage is TRBJ1-2, with D maybe TRBD1 (5 bases). CDR3 length: 13 amino acids. V lost 5 bases, J lost 4 bases, and 11 bases lay in between. In germline, CDR1 is SEHNR, CDR2 FQNEAQ (reference sequence). The CDR3 here is CASSEGRLYGYTF. In DNA, the CDR3 is TGTGCCAGCAGCGAGGGACGACTCTATGGCTACACCTTC.

The rearrangement joins TRBV11-2 to TRBJ2-1; possible D gene TRBD2, 6 bases. CDR1 and CDR2 (germline): SGHAT, FQNNGV. V lost 4 bases, J lost 0 bases, and 10 bases lay in between. The CDR3 length is 15 residues. CDR3 residues: CASSSDGSSYNEQFF. CDR3 sequence (DNA): TGTGCCAGCAGCTCAGACGGGAGCTCCTACAATGAGCAGTTCTTC.

V usage is TRBV2 and J usage is TRBJ2-1, with TRBD2 identical over 8 bases. The CDR3 is 16 residues long. V dropped 3 bases and J dropped 7; count of bases not matched to a gene: 11. From germline, CDR1 is SNHLY and CDR2 FYNNEI. For the CDR3, the DNA is TGTGCCAGCAGTGAGGCTTCCTACGGCGGGGGGAATGAGCAGTTCTTC. This sequence encodes CASSEASYGGGNEQFF.

This clone was recorded once. The chain uses TRBV6-1 and TRBJ1-5; TRBD1 aligns across 7 bases. J was trimmed by 5 bases and V by 4 bases; bases with no gene match: 5. CDR1 and CDR2 (germline): MNHNS, SASEGT. This CDR3 comprises 14 residues. In nucleotides, the CDR3 is TGTGCCAGCAGTGGGACAGGACCTTATCAGCCCCAGCATTTT. It encodes CASSGTGPYQPQHF.

The chain employs TRBV5-1 and TRBJ1-1; 10 bases map to TRBD1. There are 14 residues in the CDR3. The V segment lost 0 bases and the J segment 7 bases; nucleotides outside the gene matches: 3. Germline CDR1 is SGHRS and CDR2 is YFSETQ. The CDR3: CASSLGQGADEAFF. DNA for the CDR3: TGCGCCAGCAGCTTGGGACAGGGGGCGGATGAAGCTTTCTTT.

The rearrangement links TRBV7-8 to TRBJ1-1; TRBD1 agrees at 7 bases. J gave up 4 bases and V 2 bases, and 7 bases lay outside the gene matches. CDR1 is SGHVS, CDR2 FQNEAQ, per germline. This CDR3 has 15 residues. The CDR3 is CASSLKKTGPTEAFF. Written as DNA, the CDR3 is TGTGCCAGCAGCTTAAAGAAGACAGGGCCCACTGAAGCTTTCTTT.

The chain carries TRBV19 and TRBJ2-4, with 11 bases identical to TRBD2. V was pared by 5 bases and J by 7 bases, with 13 bases of the junction left unmatched. The CDR3 sequence is 17 residues long. Germline V gives CDR1 LNHDA, CDR2 SQIVND (reference sequence). The CDR3 loop reads CASSPSGSGGASNIQYF. The DNA of the CDR3 is TGTGCCAGTAGTCCCTCGGGTAGCGGGGGGGCCTCGAACATTCAGTACTTC.

This clone occurred once. The chain is built from TRBV7-9 and TRBJ2-3; the match to TRBD2 covers 7 bases. Germline trimming cut 5 bases from V and 1 base from J; bases unmatched to any gene: 6. CDR1 is SEHNR, CDR2 FQNEAQ, per germline (reference sequence). This CDR3 has 15 residues. The CDR3 DNA sequence: TGTGCCAGCAGCCCCGGGACTACCCGCACAGATACGCAGTATTTT. Its translation is CASSPGTTRTDTQYF.

J is TRBJ2-1 and V is TRBV5-4; 7 bases match TRBD2. Trimming took 0 bases from V and 6 from J; bases not matched to a gene: 3. The CDR3 consists of 14 residues. CDR1 and CDR2 (germline): SGHNT, YYREEE (reference sequence). The CDR3 DNA sequence: TGTGCCAGCAGCTTGGCCTTAGCGGGCAATGAGCAGTTCTTC. This gives the protein CASSLALAGNEQFF.